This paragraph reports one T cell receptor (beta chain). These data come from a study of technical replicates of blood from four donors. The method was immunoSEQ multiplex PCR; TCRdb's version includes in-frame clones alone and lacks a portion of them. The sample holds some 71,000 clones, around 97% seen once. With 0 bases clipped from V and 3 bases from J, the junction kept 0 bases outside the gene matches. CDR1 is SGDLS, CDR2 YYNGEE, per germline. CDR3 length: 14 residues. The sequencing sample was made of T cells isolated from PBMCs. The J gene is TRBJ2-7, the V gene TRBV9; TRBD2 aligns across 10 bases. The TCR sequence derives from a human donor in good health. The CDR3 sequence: CASSVGTSGYEQYF. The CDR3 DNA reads TGTGCCAGCAGCGTAGGGACTAGCGGCTACGAGCAGTACTTC.